The following is a T cell receptor beta chain sequence with its context. V was clipped by 3 bases and J by 3 bases, with 12 bases between them. The germline V gene encodes CDR1 MDHEN and CDR2 SYDVKM. This CDR3 contains 14 residues. The source of the sample is a study of technical replicates of blood from a few donors. Method: immunoSEQ multiplex PCR; TCRdb's copy keeps in-frame clones and lacks some. The profile shows approximately 95,000 clones, about 95% of them singletons. The sequence was obtained from a human donor in good health. J is TRBJ2-7 and V is TRBV28, with D possibly TRBD1 on 6 matching bases. The sample comprised T cells isolated from PBMCs. The CDR3 is CASSFRGRVYEQYF. CDR3 DNA sequence: TGTGCCAGCAGTTTCAGGGGAAGGGTCTACGAGCAGTACTTC.